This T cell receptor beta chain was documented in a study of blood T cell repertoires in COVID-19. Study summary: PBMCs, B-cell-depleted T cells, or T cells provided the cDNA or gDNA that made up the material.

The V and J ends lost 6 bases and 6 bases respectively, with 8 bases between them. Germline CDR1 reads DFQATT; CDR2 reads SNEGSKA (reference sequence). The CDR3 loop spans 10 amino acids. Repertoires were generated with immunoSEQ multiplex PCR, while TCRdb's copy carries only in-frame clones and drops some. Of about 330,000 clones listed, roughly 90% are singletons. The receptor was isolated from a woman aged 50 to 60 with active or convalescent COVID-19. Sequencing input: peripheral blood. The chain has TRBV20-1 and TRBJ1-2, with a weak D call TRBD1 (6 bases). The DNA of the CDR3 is TGCAGTGCACAGGGCGATGGCTACACCTTC. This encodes CSAQGDGYTF.